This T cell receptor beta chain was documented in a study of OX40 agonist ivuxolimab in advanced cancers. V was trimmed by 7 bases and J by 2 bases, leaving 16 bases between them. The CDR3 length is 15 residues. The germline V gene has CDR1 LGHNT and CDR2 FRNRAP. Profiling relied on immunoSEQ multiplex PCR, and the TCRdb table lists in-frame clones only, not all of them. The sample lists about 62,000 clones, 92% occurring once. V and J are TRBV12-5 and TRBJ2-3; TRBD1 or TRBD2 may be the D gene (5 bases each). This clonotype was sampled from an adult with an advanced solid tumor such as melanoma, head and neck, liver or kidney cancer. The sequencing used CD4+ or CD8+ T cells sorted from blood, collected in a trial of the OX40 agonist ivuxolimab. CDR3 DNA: TGTGCTAGTGTTTCCCTCGGGACCTACACAGATACGCAGTATTTT. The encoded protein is CASVSLGTYTDTQYF. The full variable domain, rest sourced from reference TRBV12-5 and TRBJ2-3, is DARVTQTPRHKVTEMGQEVTMRCQPILGHNTVFWYRQTMMQGLELLAYFRNRAPLDDSGMPKDRFSAEMPDATLATLKIQPSEPRDSAVYFCASVSLGTYTDTQYFGPGTRLTVL.